In its sample, the clone carrying this T cell receptor beta chain was seen a few times. As yet, its antigen is unknown. This record comes from a study of identical twins. Broader study findings: In cord blood, abundant beta clonotypes had fewer insertions; memory showed no trend.

The V end lost 7 bases, the J end lost 0 bases, and 10 bases lay between the germline ends. The CDR3 covers 13 residues. Germline CDR1 reads MNHEY; CDR2 reads SMNVEV (reference sequence). Template switching introduced a universal primer site, and the cDNA bore unique molecular identifiers. TCRdb reanalysed the 5' RACE reads using MiXCR and keeps one entry per CDR3 protein. Among roughly 690,000 distinct CDR3 sequences listed, roughly 6.2% were seen once. This TCR came from a man aged 18 to 29 in good health. This sequence joins TRBV27 and TRBJ2-7; perhaps D is TRBD1 or TRBD2 (5 bases each). The material sequenced was naive T cells sorted from blood. The CDR3 DNA follows: TGTGCCAGCATGGGGGTCCCCTCCTACGAGCAGTACTTC. This sequence encodes CASMGVPSYEQYF.